This T cell receptor (beta chain) derives from a study of blood T cell repertoires in COVID-19. As for the study in general: Material from acute and convalescent COVID-19 was sourced from the United States, Italy and Spain. PBMCs, B-cell-depleted T cells, or T cells provided the cDNA or gDNA that made up the material.

V lost 7 bases and J lost 7, with 19 bases in between. The V gene's germline CDR1 is MNHNY and CDR2 SVGAGI (reference sequence). This CDR3 spans 14 amino acids. In the original workflow: Nucleated cell number was recorded as an estimate derived from reference gene primer amplification. The protocol was immunoSEQ multiplex PCR, while the TCRdb copy is restricted to in-frame clones and leaves out a portion. V, J and clone size reflect that table, while D and trimming were determined from the DNA. Here the sample spans under 250,000 clones, over 75% being singletons. This receptor was obtained from an elderly woman with acute or convalescent COVID-19. Sequencing was done on a sample of peripheral blood. The chain has TRBV6-6 and TRBJ1-2; TRBD1 is a possible D gene (5 bases). CDR3 sequence reads: CASTLVGPVPGYTF. The CDR3 DNA reads as TGTGCCAGCACCTTGGTGGGGCCTGTACCTGGCTACACCTTC.